The 23 T cell receptor beta chains in this list originate from one sample, sequenced in a study of cytomegalovirus exposure and HLA in healthy donors. PCR involved 60 Vbeta and 13 Jbeta primers. Using immunoSEQ multiplex PCR, the repertoire was profiled, and TCRdb retains in-frame clones only, with some absent. The table shows fewer than 150,000 clones, with 80% occurring only once. Sequencing was performed on PBMCs. These receptors were collected from a man aged 25 to 45 in good health and CMV-seronegative.

V usage is TRBV5-1 and J usage is TRBJ2-3; 7 bases map to TRBD1. Trimming cost V 8 bases and J 0 bases; bases outside gene matches: 9. Germline V gene lookup returns CDR1 SGHRS and CDR2 YFSETQ. The length of the CDR3 is 15 residues. The CDR3 bases are TGCGCCAGAGGAACAGGGGCCCCTAGCACAGATACGCAGTATTTT. Translating it yields CARGTGAPSTDTQYF.

The rearrangement joins TRBV28 to TRBJ2-5; 9 positions agree with TRBD2. This CDR3 has 14 amino acids. The germline V gene has CDR1 MDHEN and CDR2 SYDVKM. With 3 bases clipped from V and 4 bases from J, the junction kept 3 bases outside the gene matches. The CDR3 nucleotides are TGTGCCAGCAGTTTGCGGGAGGGAGGAGAGACCCAGTACTTC. It yields the protein CASSLREGGETQYF.

V is TRBV11-2 and J is TRBJ2-7; 11 bases agree with TRBD2. CDR1 SGHAT and CDR2 FQNNGV come from the germline V gene. This CDR3 has 17 amino acids. The V and J ends lost 0 bases and 2 bases, in that order; junction bases with no gene match: 6. DNA for the CDR3: TGTGCCAGCAGCTTAGACGATCTAGCGGGAGGACCCTACGAGCAGTACTTC. It translates to CASSLDDLAGGPYEQYF.

The V and J genes are TRBV15 and TRBJ1-2; 7 positions match TRBD1. V was pared by 1 base and J by 4 bases, with 6 bases of the junction left unmatched. Per the germline V gene, CDR1 is LNHNV and CDR2 is YYDKDF (reference sequence). This CDR3 has 15 amino acids. CDR3 in amino acids: CATSRGTGTVYGYTF. In nucleotides, the CDR3 is TGTGCCACCAGCAGAGGTACCGGGACAGTCTATGGCTACACCTTC.

The chain links TRBV7-9 to TRBJ1-1, with 10 bases matching TRBD1. V shed 1 base, J shed 3 bases, and the junction held 8 bases outside the gene matches. Germline V lookup: CDR1 SEHNR, CDR2 FQNEAQ (reference sequence). This CDR3 comprises 17 residues. The DNA of the CDR3 is TGTGCCAGCAGCTTAGGACAGGGGGCGCGTCTGGACACTGAAGCTTTCTTT. This gives the protein CASSLGQGARLDTEAFF.

This CDR3 reads CASSYFPGRGGDTEAFF. DNA for the CDR3: TGTGCCAGCAGCTACTTCCCGGGGAGAGGTGGGGATACTGAAGCTTTCTTT. The genes are TRBV21-1 and TRBJ1-1. TRBV21-1 is a pseudogene locus. The CDR3 totals 17 residues.

The V gene is TRBV11-2, the J gene TRBJ2-7; no firm D call. Between the trimmed V and J ends, which lost 1 base and 2 bases, there was a span of 6 bases. CDR3 length: 13 residues. Germline V lookup: CDR1 SGHAT, CDR2 FQNNGV. The CDR3 is CASSLVQTYEQYF. Here the CDR3 DNA reads TGTGCCAGCAGCTTAGTTCAGACCTACGAGCAGTACTTC.

The chain has TRBV19 and TRBJ2-7; 8 positions agree with TRBD1. V was pared by 2 bases and J by 3 bases, with 6 bases of the junction left unmatched. The CDR3 is 15 residues long. Germline CDR1 reads LNHDA; CDR2 reads SQIVND (reference sequence). As DNA, the CDR3 is TGTGCCAGTAGTATAACAGGGGGAGATCTCTACGAGCAGTACTTC. Amino acids: CASSITGGDLYEQYF.

The chain carries TRBV4-1 and TRBJ2-7, with 9 bases that match TRBD1. J gave up 3 bases and V 0 bases, and 9 bases lay outside the gene matches. CDR1 and CDR2 (germline): MGHRA, YSYEKL. The CDR3 runs 17 residues. CDR3 amino acids: CASSQEGAGQGFYEQYF. The CDR3 nucleotides read TGCGCCAGCAGCCAAGAAGGAGCGGGACAGGGATTCTACGAGCAGTACTTC.

The J gene is TRBJ2-2, the V gene TRBV6-6, with 9 bases matching TRBD1. The V gene end was trimmed by 7 bases and the J gene end by 3 bases; junction bases not matched to a gene: 6. The CDR3 length is 15 residues. The germline gives CDR1 MNHNY, CDR2 SVGAGI (reference sequence). In nucleotides, the CDR3 is TGTGCCAGCACTAAGGGGGACAGGGACACCGGGGAGCTGTTTTTT. Translating gives CASTKGDRDTGELFF.

The rearrangement joins TRBV7-9 to TRBJ1-3; 7 bases are a match to TRBD1. Trimming removed 4 bases from V and 0 bases from J; junction bases left unmatched: 12. The CDR3 has 18 amino acids. The germline V gene encodes CDR1 SEHNR and CDR2 FQNEAQ (reference sequence). CDR3 loop: CASSSTTGTAFSGNTIYF. The CDR3 nucleotides are TGTGCCAGCAGCTCAACGACCGGGACAGCGTTCTCTGGAAACACCATATATTTT.

The genes are TRBV9 and TRBJ2-2, with 9 bases that match TRBD1. J lost 5 bases, V lost 7 bases, and 9 bases had no gene match. This CDR3 is 15 amino acids long. CDR1 is SGDLS, CDR2 YYNGEE, per germline. As DNA, the CDR3 is TGTGCCAGCGGGGGGACAGGGTCCCTAACCGGGGAGCTGTTTTTT. Amino acid sequence: CASGGTGSLTGELFF.

The chain combines TRBV13 with TRBJ2-6; perhaps TRBD2 as D (6 bases). The germline CDR1 and CDR2 sequences are PRHDT and FYEKMQ (reference sequence). V was trimmed by 5 bases and J by 4 bases, leaving 9 bases between them. This CDR3 spans 14 amino acids. The CDR3: CASSRAGGANVLTF. The CDR3 DNA reads as TGTGCCAGCAGCCGGGCGGGAGGGGCCAACGTCCTGACTTTC.

The rearrangement joins TRBV18 to TRBJ2-5; TRBD2 matches 12 bases. This CDR3 spans 15 amino acids. V lost 1 base to trimming and J lost 3 bases; unmatched junction nucleotides: 0. Germline V CDR1 and CDR2: KGHSH, LQKENI. The CDR3 loop reads CASSPRTSGEETQYF. Written as DNA, the CDR3 is TGTGCCAGCTCACCACGGACTAGCGGGGAAGAGACCCAGTACTTC.

The J gene is TRBJ1-1, the V gene TRBV2; D is perhaps TRBD1 (6 bases). Germline values: CDR1 SNHLY, CDR2 FYNNEI. The CDR3 loop spans 14 amino acids. Between the trimmed V and J ends, which lost 7 bases and 1 base, there was a span of 13 bases. As DNA, the CDR3 is TGTGCCAGCAATCCGGGCAGGGGGAACACTGAAGCTTTCTTT. It yields the protein CASNPGRGNTEAFF.

The chain joins TRBV25-1 to TRBJ2-5; 10 bases are shared with TRBD1. Judging by the DNA end, TRBJ2-7 fits better; the J call may be wrong. The CDR3 consists of 13 residues. The germline V gene encodes CDR1 MGHDK and CDR2 SYGVNS. CDR3 sequence reads: CASSGTGADEQYF. CDR3 coding DNA: TGTGCCAGCAGCGGGACAGGGGCTGACGAGCAGTACTTC.

The chain is built from TRBV4-2 and TRBJ2-7; 9 bases fit TRBD2. Per the germline V gene, CDR1 is LGHNA and CDR2 is YNFKEQ. Germline trimming cut 0 bases from V and 3 bases from J; bases unmatched to any gene: 6. This CDR3 spans 16 amino acids. The CDR3: CASSQDRTSASYEQYF. As DNA, the CDR3 is TGTGCCAGCAGCCAAGATAGGACTAGCGCCAGCTACGAGCAGTACTTC.

The chain recombines TRBV6-5 with TRBJ2-7, with 14 bases that match TRBD2. Germline V gives CDR1 MNHEY, CDR2 SVGAGI. V shed 5 bases, J shed 3 bases, and the junction held 3 bases outside the gene matches. CDR3 length: 15 residues. CDR3 DNA sequence: TGTGCCAGCAGTGTGACTAGCGGGAGGGTCTACGAGCAGTACTTC. As protein: CASSVTSGRVYEQYF.

The chain uses TRBV4-1 and TRBJ1-2, with a possible D match to TRBD1 (5 bases). V was pared by 0 bases and J by 4 bases, with 12 bases between. The CDR3 length is 15 residues. From germline, CDR1 is MGHRA and CDR2 YSYEKL. The chain's CDR3 is CASSQDTAGFYGYTF. DNA of the CDR3: TGCGCCAGCAGCCAAGATACGGCAGGGTTCTATGGCTACACCTTC.

V gene TRBV28 combines with J gene TRBJ2-1, with D perhaps TRBD2 (5 bases). Germline V lookup: CDR1 MDHEN, CDR2 SYDVKM. The CDR3 sequence is 14 residues long. V lost 5 bases, J lost 10 bases, and 18 bases lay in between. The CDR3 spells CASSPLTIPSEQFF. CDR3 in DNA: TGTGCCAGCAGTCCCCTGACTATACCTTCCGAGCAGTTCTTC.

The chain links TRBV30 to TRBJ2-5, with 7 bases lining up with TRBD2. The CDR3 is 13 amino acids. CDR1 is GTSNPN and CDR2 is SVGIG in the germline V gene (reference sequence). J was trimmed by 2 bases and V by 5 bases; bases with no gene match: 5. The CDR3 DNA sequence: TGTGCCTGGGGGGGGGACTTACAAGAGACCCAGTACTTC. Translation gives CAWGGDLQETQYF. Looking up the rest from reference TRBV30 and TRBJ2-5 gives the full variable domain: SQTIHQWPATLVQPVGSPLSLECTVEGTSNPNLYWYRQAAGRGLQLLFYSVGIGQISSEVPQNLSASRPQDRQFILSSKKLLLSDSGFYLCAWGGDLQETQYFGPGTRLLVL.

This chain links TRBV19 with TRBJ2-1; 9 bases agree with TRBD2. CDR1 is LNHDA and CDR2 is SQIVND in the germline V gene (reference sequence). V lost 10 bases, J lost 0 bases, and 7 bases stayed unmatched. The CDR3 is 15 amino acids. CDR3: CATGNSGSSYNEQFF. CDR3 in DNA: TGTGCCACCGGAAATAGCGGGAGCTCCTACAATGAGCAGTTCTTC.

The chain uses TRBV9 and TRBJ2-1; TRBD1 agrees at 9 bases. This CDR3 is 16 amino acids long. Unmatched junction bases numbered 4, after V lost 3 bases and J lost 0 bases. The germline V gene has CDR1 SGDLS and CDR2 YYNGEE. The CDR3 loop is CASSGGTGSSYNEQFF. DNA for the CDR3: TGTGCCAGCAGCGGCGGGACAGGGAGCTCCTACAATGAGCAGTTCTTC.